This TCR beta chain originates from a study of cytomegalovirus exposure and HLA in healthy donors (dated by TCRdb to the late 2010s). With regard to the full study: An earlier analysis of roughly 610 of the donors reported over 250 Gb of sequence data and 95 million to 130 million unique TCR beta sequences obtained from about 179 million T cells. An early release covering roughly 640 HLA-typed donors comprised roughly 300 gigabases of sequencing data and 85 million or so unique TCR sequences. Among the roughly 430 genotyped donors, around 79% belonged to the genetic ancestry cluster associated with self-reported Caucasian donors. The study aimed to test whether signatures of past pathogen exposure could be identified by cataloging public T cell receptors. The T cell repertoires of 550 to 850 subjects were profiled by immunosequencing and related to cytomegalovirus serostatus. A separate validation cohort of approximately 130 different subjects was used in addition to the approximately 640-subject first cohort. The study combined high-throughput TCR immunosequencing, statistical association of individual TCRs with disease status, and machine learning to predict cytomegalovirus infection status. In a later analysis, previously published TCR beta repertoires from about 670 donors were re-analyzed and high-resolution HLA genotyping was added so that TCR occurrence patterns could be studied. The later analysis used no new phenotypic data to find candidate immune exposures, relying instead on TCR beta sequences and their occurrence across donors. An earlier analysis of approximately 500 of the donors applied high-throughput TCR beta sequencing to assess whether each TCR beta V gene segment acted as functional or pseudogenic. Donor age, sex, ethnicity and CMV serostatus were collected together with the repertoire data. A later genetic analysis took genome-wide SNP genotypes for about 65% of the roughly 670 donors and used that subset as a discovery cohort. All discovery cohort repertoires had been generated using a single sequencing platform. Class I and class II HLA loci were covered by the typing at four-digit resolution. Typing coverage differed by locus: A, B, C, DRB1 and DQB1 were typed in roughly 620-630 donors, DQA1 in about 560, DPA1 in 600 to 610, and DPB1 in around 440. Roughly five DR-DQ haplotypes were handled as single units for association and clustering because linkage in the cohort was strong. Among under 450 genotyped donors of the cohort, an average of approximately 240,000 unique TCR beta nucleotide sequences were sequenced per donor, around 20% of them non-productive.

A note on this clone: Its antigen specificity is not known. Base-call qualities are not available, and no considerably larger clone is one nucleotide away.

What the research found in general, with its limitations: When HLA alleles, especially DR and DQ, strongly co-occurred, TCR associations were difficult to assign to individual alleles. Across donors, most TCR sequences were observed very rarely, whereas some public TCRs were present in many individuals. In a later genetic analysis, a missense DCLRE1C variant was associated with V-gene and J-gene trimming of TCR beta chains, and the association was replicated in an independent cohort. In a later analysis, HLA-associated TCR beta chains were found to be more clonally expanded and to have lower generation probabilities than equally common non-associated chains. Several of the top co-occurrence clusters appeared to be linked to parvovirus B19, influenza, CMV and Epstein-Barr virus, according to a later analysis. Only TCR beta chains were sequenced in this cohort, and the absence of alpha or paired-chain data limited detectable features. Roughly 15 rarely observed V segments, including chromosome 9 orphons, were excluded from the earlier analysis of 550 to 700 of the donors because counts were too low. In an earlier analysis of some 500 of the donors, most TCR beta V segments were observed in productive rearrangements about 90% or about 30% of the time, broadly matching IMGT annotations. The authors suggested that the approach could potentially be generalized to other disease states and immunological phenotypes. In vitro tests confirmed that a few of the cytomegalovirus-associated TCR beta chains recognize cytomegalovirus antigens. Some IMGT-functional V segments, including TRBV6-2 and TRBV6-3, could not be distinguished by the 87-base-pair reads and were therefore excluded. A later genetic analysis reported fewer N-insertions in productive TCRs among donors in an Asian-associated ancestry cluster than the roughly 720-donor mean. The study gave a list of 150 to 200 TCR beta chains associated with cytomegalovirus. CMV serostatus was the only immune exposure information available for the cohort. In a later analysis, TCR association rates were found to vary across HLA loci, with the most associated TCRs seen for DRB1 alleles and the fewest for HLA-C alleles. Because HLA typing was unavailable for some donors at each locus, only the typed subset was used in association tests. A later analysis found that most CMV-associated TCR beta chains appeared HLA-restricted, with HLA associations seemingly driven largely by CMV exposure. In a later analysis, some 17,000 TCR beta sequences were associated with specific HLA alleles at a false discovery rate of 0.05. Roughly uniform sequencing depth across donors was assumed in presence/absence analyses, although this assumption may not hold. The sequencing pipeline was judged likely to have produced a cluster of highly shared sequence variants as a technical artifact. Correlated functional status among segregating V segments might be attributable to linkage disequilibrium, but an unknown experimental factor could not be ruled out. A further reported finding was that TCR beta sequences accurately predicted the HLA-A and HLA-B alleles for most subjects in the first cohort. The classifier was reported to diagnose cytomegalovirus status with high specificity and sensitivity in both the original and validation cohorts.

Library method: the immunoSEQ multiplex PCR assay. For the multiplex PCR, a mixture combining 60 forward primers for TCR Vbeta segments and 13 reverse primers for TCR Jbeta segments was used. The CDR3 region of rearranged TCR beta genes was amplified from genomic DNA with a multiplex PCR assay. The Illumina HiSeq System was used to sequence the amplified TCR beta libraries as 87-base-pair reads. The authors' analysis ran thus. A later analysis counted about 80 million unique TCR beta chains across the 550 to 750 repertoires, and approximately 11 million of these chains were shared by at least two donors. Raw reads were error-corrected and collapsed into unique sequences with a nearest-neighbor algorithm that merged closely related sequences to remove PCR and sequencing errors. To assign V, D and J gene segments, CDR3 sequences were aligned to IMGT reference sequences. For a sequence to be retained, a match of at least six nucleotides to both a V gene segment and a J gene segment was required. A rearrangement was called productive if the CDR3 had no stop codons and remained in frame with V and J, and every other rearrangement was called non-productive. CDR3 was defined by IMGT convention, running from the second conserved V-encoded cysteine to the conserved J-encoded phenylalanine. The earlier analysis of roughly 590 of the donors excluded any sequence lacking an unambiguous match to a single V gene segment. In an earlier analysis of 587 of the donors, a V segment was called functional when productive rearrangements were above 56.7%, and segregating when the standard deviation between donors exceeded 5%. A statistical classification framework was developed to diagnose cytomegalovirus status using the catalog of TCR beta chain sequences. V and J gene assignment, in a later analysis, came from comparing TCR nucleotide sequences with IMGT/GENE-DB human TR gene sequences. A later analysis assigned CDR3 sequences and most-parsimonious VDJ recombination scenarios with the TCRdist pipeline. A later analysis defined each TCR beta chain by its CDR3 amino acid sequence plus V-gene family, and excluded reads lacking a unique V-gene family. As a way to deal with suspected cross-contamination and a sequencing artifact, a later analysis dropped more than 500 nucleotide sequences that were highly shared and had low generation probability. In a later analysis, a clonal expansion index for each public chain was calculated from normalized within-repertoire ranks of inferred template counts. In a later analysis, generation probabilities were computed using a VDJ recombination model fitted to out-of-frame rearrangements, and the results were checked against IGoR. A later analysis scored TCR-TCR, TCR-HLA and TCR-CMV co-occurrence with hypergeometric tests, applying a repertoire-size bias correction to TCR pairs. To estimate false discovery rates, a later analysis permuted the HLA or CMV assignments 20 times. In a later analysis, co-occurring TCRs were grouped using DBSCAN, and TCRdist sequence similarity was added for clustering within HLA-allele-positive subsets. Repertoires with fewer than 30,000 or more than 120,000 public chains, plus five repertoires with anomalous nucleotide sharing, were excluded from co-occurrence clustering. The immuneACCESS repertoire file appears here via TCRdb, limited to in-frame rearrangements. These files lack a portion of the clones; in checked studies, under half of the deficit traces to unresolved V genes, and the cause of the others is not known. V and J calls and clone size are as listed in that table; D and trimming were resolved from the DNA. The sample table holds approximately 200,000 clones, of which 70% to 80% were seen once. About 0.2% of the sample lies in the top ten.

The cohort was made up of about 670 healthy bone marrow donors. Cohort members were all nominally healthy when sampled, although unrecorded immune exposures were likely present. The donor tested CMV seronegative and was one of the 352 seronegative cohort members. Every donor gave a peripheral blood sample, and the peripheral blood mononuclear cells from that sample were used for TCR beta sequencing. The Qiagen DNeasy Blood Extraction Kit was used to extract genomic DNA from the blood cell samples. CDR1 and CDR2, per the germline V gene (reference sequence), are SGHNT and YYREEE. Taken from cysteine to phenylalanine, the CDR3 has 13 residues. Here the CDR3 DNA is all that survives: 39 bases in frame from base 1. V loses 7 bases, J loses 5 bases, and the germline ends lie 12 bases apart.

The receptor was isolated from a girl aged 2 to 9 in good health and CMV-seronegative. Recombination joined TRBV5-4 with TRBJ2-2; possibly the D gene is TRBD2, per 6 matching bases. Sequencing was done on a sample of PBMCs. The sequenced DNA is TGTGCCAGCGGAAATGGGGGGACCGGGGAGCTGTTTTTT. Its coded protein is CASGNGGTGELFF.